The T cell receptor (beta chain) under discussion was sequenced for a study of radiation and T cells in renal cell carcinoma. Time point noted: blood 4 weeks post-SBRT, at nephrectomy. Treatment here: 15 Gy SBRT to primary tumor, nephrectomy 4 weeks later. Nephrectomy followed 15 Gy stereotactic body radiation by 4 weeks. TCRdb's copy holds only in-frame clones and misses some; the assay was immunoSEQ multiplex PCR. The sample records around 180,000 clones, around 89% being singletons. The source material was blood, sampled from a patient whose treatment included radiotherapy and nephrectomy. This TCR came from a woman between 50 and 59 years old with renal cell carcinoma.

CDR3 nucleotide sequence: TGTGCCAGCAGCTGGGGGGTGGAACCCGAAGCTTTCTTT. This encodes CASSWGVEPEAFF. The genes are TRBV5-8 and TRBJ1-1; maybe TRBD1 (5 bases). CDR3 size: 13 residues. V was shortened by 3 bases and J by 8 bases, with 14 bases between the two germline ends. CDR1 is SGHTS, CDR2 YDEGEE, per germline. The full variable domain, completed using reference TRBV5-8 and TRBJ1-1, is EAGVTQSPTHLIKTRGQQATLRCSPISGHTSVYWYQQALGLGLQFLLWYDEGEERNRGNFPPRFSGRQFPNYSSELNVNALELEDSALYLCASSWGVEPEAFFGQGTRLTVV.